This T cell receptor (beta chain) was profiled in a study of control samples from healthy donors and cancer patients. The method was immunoSEQ multiplex PCR; TCRdb's version includes in-frame clones alone and lacks a portion of them. The profile shows about 59,000 clones, 92% of them singletons. Germline assignment: CDR1 MNHNS and CDR2 SASEGT. The CDR3 covers 12 residues. A single count supports this clone. A read error may account for a junction end that differs from germline. The TCR sequence derives from a man aged 35 to 55 with colorectal cancer. The sequencing sample was made of PBMCs. The chain combines TRBV6-1 with TRBJ1-5; possibly TRBD1 for D (5 bases). The CDR3 spells CASTEPGQPQHF. The CDR3 DNA is TGTGCCAGCACTGAACCAGGGCAGCCCCAGCATTTT.